Below, one T cell receptor (beta chain) is given with its context. What it recognizes is unknown. This record comes from a study of cytomegalovirus exposure and HLA in healthy donors. Overall study findings and caveats: Testing in vitro showed a few CMV-associated chains specific for CMV antigens.

PCR was performed using 60 Vbeta and 13 Jbeta primers. Method: immunoSEQ multiplex PCR; TCRdb's copy keeps in-frame clones and lacks some. The repertoire holds 70,000 to 95,000 clones, 70% to 85% seen once, with roughly an eighth in the top ten. Germline CDR1 MNHEY, CDR2 SVGAGI. The V end was cut by 6 bases, the J end by 14 bases, with 23 bases between. The CDR3 loop spans 14 amino acids. This TCR came from a human donor in good health. Sequenced: PBMCs. The rearrangement uses TRBV6-5 and TRBJ2-1; D call uncertain. The CDR3 reads CASSSRPGQALEFF. The CDR3 coding sequence is TGTGCCAGCAGCTCTCGTCCTGGGCAGGCCTTAGAGTTCTTC.